This T cell receptor (beta chain) was documented in a study of CD8 T cells in Susac syndrome. Roughly 0.5 to 1 ug RNA was reverse transcribed with random hexamers. Multiplex PCR with immunoSEQ amplified the TCR beta CDR3 across 54 Vbeta and 13 Jbeta. TCRdb independently ran MiXCR on the immunoSEQ multiplex PCR reads; one entry per CDR3 protein. Here the sample spans about 120,000 distinct CDR3 sequences, 90% to 95% being singletons. Trimming took off 5 bases at V and 0 bases at J, with 2 bases between the two ends. This CDR3 comprises 11 residues. Germline CDR1 and CDR2: SGHTA and FQGNSA. This clonotype has more than one count but fewer than ten.

Input material: CD4+ T cells from PBMCs. This sequence originates from a human donor with multiple sclerosis. V usage is TRBV7-2 and J usage is TRBJ2-7; D call uncertain. CDR3 amino acids: CASSVSYEQYF. The CDR3 DNA reads as TGTGCCAGCAGCGTCTCCTACGAGCAGTACTTC.